A single sample gave rise to the 21 T cell receptor beta chains below, sequenced in a study of blood T cells in healthy people across ages. A J-beta primer mix and a sample-barcoded 5' primer were used in a second PCR of roughly 6 to 12 cycles. TCRdb used MiXCR to reprocess the 5' RACE reads, holding one entry per CDR3 protein. The data hold 1.8 million or so distinct CDR3 sequences, with about 39% observed a single time. Sample: blood. These receptors were taken from a human donor in good health.

This clonotype was counted only a few times. The chain combines TRBV5-6 with TRBJ2-1, with D unresolved. CDR1 is SGHDT, CDR2 YYEEEE, per germline. V lost 2 bases to trimming and J lost 7 bases, with 10 bases between them. CDR3 length: 13 amino acids. The CDR3 bases are TGTGCCAGCAGCTTTGGCCCAGCGAATGAGCAGTTCTTC. Its translation is CASSFGPANEQFF.

The sample holds a few counts of this clonotype. The chain joins TRBV4-2 to TRBJ1-2; no firm D call. The V end lost 1 base, the J end lost 4 bases, and 16 bases lay between the germline ends. This CDR3 spans 16 amino acids. Germline lookup yields CDR1 LGHNA and CDR2 YNFKEQ. The CDR3 DNA reads as TGTGCCAGCAGCCAAGTCCAACCGAGCCCCCTCTATGGCTACACCTTC. Amino acid sequence: CASSQVQPSPLYGYTF.

The sample holds a few counts of this clonotype. V usage is TRBV6-5 and J usage is TRBJ2-7, with 10 nucleotides matching TRBD1. The CDR3 is 15 amino acids. V was pared by 2 bases and J by 4 bases, with 5 bases of the junction left unmatched. CDR1 is MNHEY, CDR2 SVGAGI, per germline. CDR3 in DNA: TGTGCCAGCAGTTACGGGGACAGGGGTTGGTACGAGCAGTACTTC. It specifies CASSYGDRGWYEQYF.

The chain has TRBV11-1 and TRBJ1-2; tentative D call: TRBD1 (6 bases). V lost 3 bases to trimming and J lost 7 bases, with 18 bases between them. This CDR3 has 15 amino acids. Germline CDR1 SGHAT, CDR2 FQDESV (reference sequence). The CDR3 nucleotides are TGTGCCAGCAGCTTTGGACCAATGGGGGCTAGTGGCTACACCTTC. It encodes CASSFGPMGASGYTF.

The chain uses TRBV20-1 and TRBJ2-3, with unresolved D. CDR1 and CDR2 (germline): DFQATT, SNEGSKA (reference sequence). V was pared by 0 bases and J by 8 bases, with 9 bases between. CDR3 length equals 12 residues. The CDR3 spells CSARDSLSTQYF. CDR3 coding DNA: TGCAGTGCTAGAGATTCACTATCTACGCAGTATTTT.

The CDR3 nucleotides are TGTGCCAGCAGCTACCCGGGACAGGGTCACTACGAGCAGTACTTC. Its protein is CASSYPGQGHYEQYF. The J gene is TRBJ2-7, the V gene TRBV6-2 or TRBV6-3; 9 bases line up with TRBD1. V gave up 6 bases and J gave up 3 bases; unmatched junction bases: 9. The CDR3 has 15 amino acids. The germline V gene encodes CDR1 MNHEY and CDR2 SVGEGT.

V is TRBV20-1 and J is TRBJ1-2; D possibly corresponds to TRBD1 (5 bases). CDR1 is DFQATT and CDR2 is SNEGSKA in the germline V gene (reference sequence). The CDR3 loop spans 13 amino acids. The V gene lost 0 bases and the J gene lost 7 bases, with 12 bases spanning the gap. Here the CDR3 reads CSARDGAEAGYTF. CDR3 bases: TGCAGTGCTAGAGATGGGGCGGAGGCTGGCTACACCTTC.

This clonotype has just a few counts. The V and J genes are TRBV18 and TRBJ1-2, with D possibly being TRBD1 (5 bases). Trimming took 0 bases from V and 2 from J, leaving 10 bases between them. CDR1 KGHSH and CDR2 LQKENI come from the germline V gene. There are 15 residues in the CDR3. The CDR3 here is CASSPPGRVNYGYTF. CDR3 coding DNA: TGTGCCAGCTCACCACCGGGCAGGGTGAACTATGGCTACACCTTC.

This clonotype was found a few times. This chain links TRBV29-1 with TRBJ2-1; possibly TRBD2 for D (5 bases). The germline CDR1 and CDR2 sequences are SQVTM and ANQGSEA. The CDR3 covers 15 residues. The ends were cut back, 1 base at V and 0 bases at J, with 10 bases in the middle. The CDR3 sequence: CSVEVWESSYNEQFF. The CDR3 DNA sequence: TGCAGCGTTGAAGTATGGGAGAGCTCCTACAATGAGCAGTTCTTC.

The V and J genes are TRBV5-1 and TRBJ2-4, with D tentatively TRBD2 (5 bases). Trimming stripped 2 bases from V and 5 bases from J, with 14 bases between. There are 15 residues in the CDR3. Looked up from germline, CDR1 is SGHRS and CDR2 is YFSETQ. Here the CDR3 DNA reads TGCGCCAGCAGCTTACATCCTGCGGGCCAAAACATTCAGTACTTC. Translated, it gives CASSLHPAGQNIQYF.

This clonotype was found a few times. Just one base apart from a much larger clone, this may be a read error. The chain joins TRBV7-9 to TRBJ2-6, with D perhaps TRBD2 (5 bases). CDR1 and CDR2 (germline): SEHNR, FQNEAQ (reference sequence). The CDR3 is made up of 14 amino acids. V was pared by 4 bases and J by 4 bases, with 8 bases between. The CDR3 spells CASSCEGGANVLTF. The CDR3 nucleotides are TGTGCCAGCAGCTGCGAGGGAGGGGCCAACGTCCTGACTTTC.

The rearrangement joins TRBV20-1 to TRBJ1-1; 9 bases are shared with TRBD1. In germline, CDR1 is DFQATT, CDR2 SNEGSKA (reference sequence). V gave up 7 bases and J gave up 0 bases; unmatched junction bases: 6. This CDR3 contains 14 residues. The CDR3 is CSVRQGGVNTEAFF. The CDR3, as DNA: TGCAGTGTGAGACAGGGGGGAGTGAACACTGAAGCTTTCTTT.

V and J are TRBV7-2 and TRBJ2-5; 8 nucleotides align to TRBD2. Germline CDR1 reads SGHTA; CDR2 reads FQGNSA. The CDR3 has 16 amino acids. Germline trimming cut 5 bases from V and 1 base from J; bases unmatched to any gene: 9. CDR3 region: CASSLGLARFQETQYF. Here the CDR3 DNA reads TGTGCCAGCAGCCTCGGACTAGCAAGATTCCAAGAGACCCAGTACTTC.

The chain uses TRBV10-3 and TRBJ1-2; D gene ambiguous. CDR1 and CDR2 (germline): ENHRY, SYGVKD. The CDR3 is 14 residues long. The V end was cut by 0 bases, the J end by 8 bases, with 13 bases between. CDR3 nucleotides: TGTGCCATCAGTGAGTCTGTGGACGTAGGAGGCTACACCTTC. Its translation: CAISESVDVGGYTF.

The chain employs TRBV20-1 and TRBJ2-5; no clear D gene. V was shortened by 3 bases and J by 5 bases, with 7 bases between the two germline ends. This CDR3 contains 11 residues. From germline, CDR1 is DFQATT and CDR2 SNEGSKA (reference sequence). Written as DNA, the CDR3 is TGCAGTGCTAGTCCCGGGGAGACCCAGTACTTC. This codes for CSASPGETQYF.

Only a few counts were recorded for this clonotype. The rearrangement uses TRBV20-1 and TRBJ2-7; TRBD1 matches at 11 bases. The trim removed 0 bases at V and 5 bases at J, leaving 6 bases unmatched. The length of the CDR3 is 15 residues. The germline V gene has CDR1 DFQATT and CDR2 SNEGSKA (reference sequence). The CDR3 sequence is CSARDSGTGGDEQYF. Here the CDR3 DNA reads TGCAGTGCTAGAGATTCGGGGACAGGGGGTGACGAGCAGTACTTC.

A few counts support this clonotype. The chain is built from TRBV12-3 or TRBV12-4 and TRBJ2-7, with 9 bases aligning to TRBD2. Trimming removed 7 bases from V and 4 bases from J; junction bases left unmatched: 5. The CDR3 consists of 13 residues. The CDR3 DNA reads TGTGCCAGCACCCTAGCGGGGATTTACGAGCAGTACTTC. It yields the protein CASTLAGIYEQYF.

This clonotype came up once. This chain joins TRBV10-3 and TRBJ2-5; TRBD2 agrees at 7 bases. V was pared by 4 bases and J by 4 bases, with 9 bases of the junction left unmatched. The CDR3 extends over 15 amino acids. Germline lookup yields CDR1 ENHRY and CDR2 SYGVKD. CDR3 loop: CAISGGGSGGETQYF. In DNA form, the CDR3 reads TGTGCCATCAGTGGGGGGGGTTCCGGAGGAGAGACCCAGTACTTC.

The chain has TRBV28 and TRBJ1-6, with a weak D call TRBD1 (6 bases). CDR1 and CDR2 from the germline V gene are MDHEN and SYDVKM. V lost 11 bases and J lost 9, with 17 bases in between. The CDR3 runs to 13 residues. CDR3 protein: CAWGEGDLSPLHF. The CDR3 coding sequence is TGTGCCTGGGGCGAGGGGGACCTTTCACCCCTCCACTTT.

The chain couples TRBV7-2 to TRBJ1-3; D unresolved. The CDR3 is made up of 14 amino acids. Between the trimmed V and J ends, which lost 2 bases and 2 bases, there was a span of 7 bases. Germline V gene sequence: CDR1 SGHTA, CDR2 FQGNSA. CDR3 amino acids: CASSLREPGNTIYF. The CDR3 DNA follows: TGTGCCAGCAGCTTACGAGAACCTGGAAACACCATATATTTT. The full variable domain, rest sourced from reference TRBV7-2 and TRBJ1-3, is GAGVSQSPSNKVTEKGKDVELRCDPISGHTALYWYRQSLGQGLEFLIYFQGNSAPDKSGLPSDRFSAERTGGSVSTLTIQRTQQEDSAVYLCASSLREPGNTIYFGEGSWLTVV.

This chain uses TRBV6-2 or TRBV6-3 with TRBJ1-1, with a tentative D call TRBD1 (6 bases). CDR1 and CDR2 from the germline V gene are MNHEY and SVGEGT. CDR3 size: 18 residues. Trimming removed 5 bases at V and 3 bases at J, with 25 bases between. The CDR3 reads CASSTYREEWLGDTEAFF. CDR3 DNA sequence: TGTGCCAGCAGTACATACAGGGAAGAATGGTTGGGGGACACTGAAGCTTTCTTT.